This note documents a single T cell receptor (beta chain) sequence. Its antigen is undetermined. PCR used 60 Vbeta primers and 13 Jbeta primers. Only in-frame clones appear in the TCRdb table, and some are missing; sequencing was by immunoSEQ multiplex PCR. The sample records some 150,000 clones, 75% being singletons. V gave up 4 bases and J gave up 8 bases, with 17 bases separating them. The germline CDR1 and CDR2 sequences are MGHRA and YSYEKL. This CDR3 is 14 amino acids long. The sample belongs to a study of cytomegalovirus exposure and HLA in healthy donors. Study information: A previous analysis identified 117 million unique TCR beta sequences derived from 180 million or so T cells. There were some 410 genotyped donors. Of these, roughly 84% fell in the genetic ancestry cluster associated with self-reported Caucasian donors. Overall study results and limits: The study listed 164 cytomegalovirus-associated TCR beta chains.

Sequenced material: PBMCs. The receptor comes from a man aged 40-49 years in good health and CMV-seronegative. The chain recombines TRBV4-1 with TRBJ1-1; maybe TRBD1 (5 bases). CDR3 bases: TGCGCCAGCAGCCGACCTGACAGCAACCTAGAAGCTTTCTTT. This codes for CASSRPDSNLEAFF.